A selection of T cell receptor beta chains follows, all from one sample in a study of blood T cell repertoires in COVID-19. Measured with immunoSEQ multiplex PCR; TCRdb has only the in-frame clones, and not every one. The sample holds about 150,000 clones; roughly 80% are singletons and the top ten take about 8.6%. The sequenced sample was PBMCs or T cells enriched from blood (not recorded which). These receptors all come from a woman aged 50 to 60 who had recovered from COVID-19. The CDR3 runs from the conserved cysteine through the conserved F or W. The order of the fields is D gene, V gene, J gene, clone size, CDR3 protein, CDR3 DNA. A D gene is named only where the DNA matches it firmly. Clone size appears in some rows only: once, few, many, or a class for an expanded clone.

d_call: .; v_call: TRBV5-1; j_call: TRBJ1-1; clone_size: .; cdr3_aa: CASTLRGGGQFGVAFF; cdr3_nt: TGCGCCAGCACGCTGCGGGGCGGGGGGCAGTTTGGTGTAGCTTTCTTT
d_call: TRBD2; v_call: TRBV7-3; j_call: TRBJ2-3; clone_size: .; cdr3_aa: CASSLTGSSGTWDTQYF; cdr3_nt: TGTGCCAGCAGCTTAACGGGCAGTAGCGGGACTTGGGATACGCAGTATTTT
d_call: .; v_call: TRBV4-3; j_call: TRBJ2-1; clone_size: .; cdr3_aa: CASSQPSGGYNEQFF; cdr3_nt: TGCGCCAGCAGCCAACCCAGCGGAGGATACAATGAGCAGTTCTTC
d_call: .; v_call: TRBV24-1; j_call: TRBJ1-5; clone_size: .; cdr3_aa: CATSDFSRHFSNQPQHF; cdr3_nt: TGTGCCACCAGTGATTTTAGTCGACATTTTAGCAATCAGCCCCAGCATTTT
d_call: TRBD1; v_call: TRBV25-1; j_call: TRBJ1-5; clone_size: .; cdr3_aa: CASSNRGNQPQHF; cdr3_nt: TGTGCCAGCAGTAACAGGGGGAATCAGCCCCAGCATTTT
d_call: TRBD1; v_call: TRBV4-2; j_call: TRBJ1-2; clone_size: .; cdr3_aa: CASSRGDRTNYGYTF; cdr3_nt: TGTGCCAGCAGCCGAGGGGACAGGACTAACTATGGCTACACCTTC
d_call: .; v_call: TRBV4-2; j_call: TRBJ2-3; clone_size: .; cdr3_aa: CASSQEASSDTQYF; cdr3_nt: TGTGCCAGCAGCCAAGAGGCTAGCTCTGATACGCAGTATTTT
d_call: TRBD1; v_call: TRBV4-3; j_call: TRBJ1-5; clone_size: .; cdr3_aa: CASSQALGRGRQPQHF; cdr3_nt: TGCGCCAGCAGCCAAGCCTTAGGCAGGGGGAGACAGCCCCAGCATTTT
d_call: .; v_call: TRBV4-3; j_call: TRBJ2-7; clone_size: .; cdr3_aa: CASSQGYGRSGFYEQYF; cdr3_nt: TGCGCCAGCAGCCAAGGTTATGGGAGGTCTGGCTTCTACGAGCAGTACTTC
d_call: .; v_call: TRBV7-9; j_call: TRBJ1-4; clone_size: .; cdr3_aa: CASSLGGEKLFF; cdr3_nt: TGTGCCAGCAGCTTAGGAGGGGAAAAACTGTTTTTT
d_call: TRBD1; v_call: TRBV20-1; j_call: TRBJ1-1; clone_size: .; cdr3_aa: CSARQGMEAFF; cdr3_nt: TGCAGTGCGAGACAGGGAATGGAAGCTTTCTTT
d_call: .; v_call: TRBV3-1/TRBV3-2; j_call: TRBJ2-7; clone_size: .; cdr3_aa: CASSQRGAQEQYF; cdr3_nt: TGTGCCAGCAGCCAACGGGGGGCGCAAGAGCAGTACTTC
d_call: .; v_call: TRBV27; j_call: TRBJ1-2; clone_size: .; cdr3_aa: CASTSRRGLGYTF; cdr3_nt: TGTGCCAGCACCTCGCGGCGGGGTCTTGGCTACACCTTC
d_call: TRBD1; v_call: TRBV5-8; j_call: TRBJ1-2; clone_size: .; cdr3_aa: CASRLTGAGYTF; cdr3_nt: TGTGCCAGCAGGCTGACAGGGGCCGGCTACACCTTC
d_call: .; v_call: TRBV20-1; j_call: TRBJ2-7; clone_size: .; cdr3_aa: CSANRDEQYF; cdr3_nt: TGCAGTGCTAACAGGGACGAGCAGTACTTC
d_call: TRBD2; v_call: TRBV7-2; j_call: TRBJ2-7; clone_size: few; cdr3_aa: CASSLRRGSGRAFSYEQYF; cdr3_nt: TGTGCCAGCAGCTTACGGCGTGGTAGCGGGAGGGCCTTCTCCTACGAGCAGTACTTC
d_call: .; v_call: TRBV7-3; j_call: TRBJ2-6; clone_size: .; cdr3_aa: CASSRAGANVLTF; cdr3_nt: TGTGCCAGCAGCCGAGCTGGGGCCAACGTCCTGACTTTC
d_call: .; v_call: TRBV4-3; j_call: TRBJ1-2; clone_size: .; cdr3_aa: CASSQEITGATYGYTF; cdr3_nt: TGCGCCAGCAGCCAAGAAATAACAGGCGCTACTTATGGCTACACCTTC
d_call: .; v_call: TRBV6-5; j_call: TRBJ2-7; clone_size: .; cdr3_aa: CASKRAVSSYEQYF; cdr3_nt: TGTGCCAGCAAGAGGGCAGTTAGCTCCTACGAGCAGTACTTC
d_call: .; v_call: TRBV5-5; j_call: TRBJ1-4; clone_size: .; cdr3_aa: CASSLVGGKNEKLFF; cdr3_nt: TGTGCCAGCAGCTTGGTCGGGGGAAAGAATGAAAAACTGTTTTTT
d_call: .; v_call: TRBV7-2; j_call: TRBJ2-7; clone_size: .; cdr3_aa: CASSPSTGQTFYEQYF; cdr3_nt: TGTGCCAGCAGCCCAAGTACAGGCCAGACATTCTACGAGCAGTACTTC
d_call: .; v_call: TRBV5-4; j_call: TRBJ2-1; clone_size: .; cdr3_aa: CASSVGTTRGSYNEQFF; cdr3_nt: TGTGCCAGCAGCGTGGGGACAACTCGAGGCTCCTACAATGAGCAGTTCTTC
d_call: .; v_call: TRBV28; j_call: TRBJ2-3; clone_size: .; cdr3_aa: CASSLAESTDTQYF; cdr3_nt: TGTGCCAGCAGTTTAGCGGAAAGCACAGATACGCAGTATTTT